Listed below are T cell receptor beta chains from one sample, sequenced in a study of blood T cells in healthy people across ages. In TCRdb, the 5' RACE reads were re-called with MiXCR into one record per CDR3 protein. Of about 800,000 distinct CDR3 sequences in the sample, around 50% were seen once. Sequenced material: blood. These receptors all come from an older man in good health. Both conserved end residues are part of each CDR3. A D gene is named only where the DNA matches it firmly. Not all rows give a size; the values are once, few, many and, for expanded clones, a class.

d_call: -; j_call: TRBJ1-1; v_call: TRBV5-5; clone_size: -; cdr3_aa: CASSLAYGTEAFF; cdr3_nt: TGTGCCAGCAGCTTGGCCTACGGAACTGAAGCTTTCTTT
d_call: TRBD1; j_call: TRBJ2-7; v_call: TRBV4-3; clone_size: few; cdr3_aa: CASSKGQGDYEQYF; cdr3_nt: TGCGCCAGCAGCAAGGGACAGGGAGACTACGAGCAGTACTTC
d_call: TRBD2; j_call: TRBJ2-1; v_call: TRBV11-1; clone_size: -; cdr3_aa: CASSSLAGELNEQFF; cdr3_nt: TGTGCCAGCAGCTCCCTAGCGGGGGAGCTTAATGAGCAGTTCTTC
d_call: -; j_call: TRBJ2-5; v_call: TRBV24-1; clone_size: few; cdr3_aa: CATSDLGEKQETQYF; cdr3_nt: TGTGCCACCAGTGATTTAGGCGAAAAACAAGAGACCCAGTACTTC
d_call: -; j_call: TRBJ2-1; v_call: TRBV5-1; clone_size: -; cdr3_aa: CASSLVDAYNEQFF; cdr3_nt: TGCGCCAGCAGCTTGGTAGACGCGTACAATGAGCAGTTCTTC
d_call: -; j_call: TRBJ1-1; v_call: TRBV5-1; clone_size: -; cdr3_aa: CASSLVQSGTEAFF; cdr3_nt: TGCGCCAGCAGCTTGGTGCAATCCGGCACTGAAGCTTTCTTT
d_call: -; j_call: TRBJ2-1; v_call: TRBV5-4; clone_size: -; cdr3_aa: CASSLGRQPSYNEQFF; cdr3_nt: TGTGCCAGCAGCTTGGGTCGACAGCCATCCTACAATGAGCAGTTCTTC
d_call: -; j_call: TRBJ2-5; v_call: TRBV9; clone_size: -; cdr3_aa: CATWDGKETQYF; cdr3_nt: TGTGCCACCTGGGACGGGAAAGAGACCCAGTACTTC
d_call: -; j_call: TRBJ1-1; v_call: TRBV6-2/TRBV6-3; clone_size: -; cdr3_aa: CASTEGGNTEAFF; cdr3_nt: TGTGCCAGCACTGAAGGCGGGAACACTGAAGCTTTCTTT
d_call: -; j_call: TRBJ1-4; v_call: TRBV4-2; clone_size: -; cdr3_aa: CASSQVVPSKGEKLFF; cdr3_nt: TGTGCCAGCAGCCAAGTCGTACCCTCGAAGGGGGAAAAACTGTTTTTT
d_call: -; j_call: TRBJ1-1; v_call: TRBV28; clone_size: -; cdr3_aa: CASRTGGSNTVAFF; cdr3_nt: TGTGCCAGCAGAACCGGGGGCAGTAACACTGTAGCTTTCTTT
d_call: -; j_call: TRBJ2-7; v_call: TRBV6-5; clone_size: once; cdr3_aa: CASRTGTHSYEQYF; cdr3_nt: TGTGCCAGCAGGACCGGGACCCACTCCTACGAGCAGTACTTC
d_call: -; j_call: TRBJ1-1; v_call: TRBV25-1; clone_size: -; cdr3_aa: CASRQTGPTNTEAFF; cdr3_nt: TGTGCCAGTAGACAGACGGGACCCACGAACACTGAAGCTTTCTTT
d_call: -; j_call: TRBJ2-1; v_call: TRBV20-1; clone_size: -; cdr3_aa: CSAGPVDEQFF; cdr3_nt: TGCAGTGCCGGACCAGTCGATGAGCAGTTCTTC
d_call: -; j_call: TRBJ2-1; v_call: TRBV3-1; clone_size: few; cdr3_aa: CASTRRPRANEQFF; cdr3_nt: TGTGCCAGCACTCGACGCCCTCGGGCCAATGAGCAGTTCTTC